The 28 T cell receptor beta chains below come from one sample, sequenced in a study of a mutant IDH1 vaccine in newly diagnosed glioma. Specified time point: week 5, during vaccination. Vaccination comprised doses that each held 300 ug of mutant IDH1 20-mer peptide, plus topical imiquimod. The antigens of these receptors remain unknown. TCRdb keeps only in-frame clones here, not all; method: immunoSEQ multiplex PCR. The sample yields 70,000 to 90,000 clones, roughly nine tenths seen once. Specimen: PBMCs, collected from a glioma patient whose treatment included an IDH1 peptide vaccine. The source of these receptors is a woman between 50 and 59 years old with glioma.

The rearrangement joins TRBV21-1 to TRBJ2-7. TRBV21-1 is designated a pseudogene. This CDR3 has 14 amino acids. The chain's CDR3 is CASSNGGEGYEQYF. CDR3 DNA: TGTGCCAGCAGCAATGGTGGGGAAGGCTACGAGCAGTACTTC.

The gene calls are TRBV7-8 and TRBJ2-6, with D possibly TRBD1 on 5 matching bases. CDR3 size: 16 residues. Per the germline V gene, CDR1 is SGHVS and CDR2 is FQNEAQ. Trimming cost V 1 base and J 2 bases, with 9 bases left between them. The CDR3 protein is CASSLVEGAGANVLTF. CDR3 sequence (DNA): TGTGCCAGCAGCTTAGTTGAAGGGGCTGGGGCCAACGTCCTGACTTTC.

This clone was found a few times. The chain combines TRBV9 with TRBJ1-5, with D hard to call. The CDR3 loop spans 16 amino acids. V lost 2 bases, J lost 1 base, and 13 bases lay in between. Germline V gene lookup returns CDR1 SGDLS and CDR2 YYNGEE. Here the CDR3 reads CASSVPPRGSNQPQHF. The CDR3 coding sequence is TGTGCCAGCAGCGTCCCCCCCCGTGGGAGCAATCAGCCCCAGCATTTT.

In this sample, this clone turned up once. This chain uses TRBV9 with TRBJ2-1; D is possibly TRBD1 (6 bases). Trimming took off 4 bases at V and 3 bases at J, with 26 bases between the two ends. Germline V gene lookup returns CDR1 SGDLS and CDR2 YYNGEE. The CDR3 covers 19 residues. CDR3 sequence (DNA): TGTGCCAGCAGCCCGAGGGACATAATTGGGGTTGGTGGCTACAATGAGCAGTTCTTC. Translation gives CASSPRDIIGVGGYNEQFF.

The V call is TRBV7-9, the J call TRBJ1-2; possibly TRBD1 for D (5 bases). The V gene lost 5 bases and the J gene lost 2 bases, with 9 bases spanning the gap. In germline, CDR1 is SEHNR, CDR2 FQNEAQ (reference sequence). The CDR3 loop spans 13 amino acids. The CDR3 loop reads CASSTGPNYGYTF. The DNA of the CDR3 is TGTGCCAGCAGCACGGGACCAAACTATGGCTACACCTTC.

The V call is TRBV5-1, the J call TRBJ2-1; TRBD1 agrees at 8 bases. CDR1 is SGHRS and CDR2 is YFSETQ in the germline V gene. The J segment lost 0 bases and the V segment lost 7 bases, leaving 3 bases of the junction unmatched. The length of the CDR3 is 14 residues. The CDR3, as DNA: TGCGCCAGCTCACAGGGGGGCTCCTACAATGAGCAGTTCTTC. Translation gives CASSQGGSYNEQFF.

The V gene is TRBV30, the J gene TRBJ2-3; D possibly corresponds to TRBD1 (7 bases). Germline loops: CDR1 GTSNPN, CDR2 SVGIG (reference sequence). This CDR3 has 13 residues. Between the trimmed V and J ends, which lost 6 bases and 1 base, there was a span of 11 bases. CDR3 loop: CACTGEGTDTQYF. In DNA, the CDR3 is TGTGCCTGCACAGGGGAGGGCACAGATACGCAGTATTTT.

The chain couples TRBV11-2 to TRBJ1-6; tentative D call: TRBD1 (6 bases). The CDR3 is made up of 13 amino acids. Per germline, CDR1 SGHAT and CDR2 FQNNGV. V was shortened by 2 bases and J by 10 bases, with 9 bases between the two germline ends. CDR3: CASSLQGWSPLHF. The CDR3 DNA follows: TGTGCCAGCAGCTTACAGGGGTGGTCACCCCTCCACTTT.

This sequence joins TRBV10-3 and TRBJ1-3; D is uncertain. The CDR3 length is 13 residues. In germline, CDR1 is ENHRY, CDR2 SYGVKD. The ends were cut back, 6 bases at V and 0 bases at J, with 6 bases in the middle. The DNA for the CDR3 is TGTGCCATCAGGGAGAGCTCTGGAAACACCATATATTTT. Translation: CAIRESSGNTIYF.

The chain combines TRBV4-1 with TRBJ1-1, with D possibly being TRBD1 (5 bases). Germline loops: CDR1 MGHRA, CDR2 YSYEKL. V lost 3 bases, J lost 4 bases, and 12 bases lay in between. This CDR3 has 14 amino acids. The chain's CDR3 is CASSHGGRGTEAFF. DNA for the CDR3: TGCGCCAGCAGCCATGGGGGAAGGGGCACTGAAGCTTTCTTT.

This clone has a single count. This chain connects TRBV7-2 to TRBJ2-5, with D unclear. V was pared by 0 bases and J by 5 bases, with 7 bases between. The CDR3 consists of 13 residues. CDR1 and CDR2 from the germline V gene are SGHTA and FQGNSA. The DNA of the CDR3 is TGTGCCAGCAGCTTAGCAATTTTTGAGACCCAGTACTTC. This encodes CASSLAIFETQYF.

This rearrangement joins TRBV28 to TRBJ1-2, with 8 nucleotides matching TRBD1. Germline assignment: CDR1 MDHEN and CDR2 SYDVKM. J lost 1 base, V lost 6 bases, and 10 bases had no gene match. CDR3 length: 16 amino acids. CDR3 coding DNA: TGTGCCAGCAGCTCCGGGACAGGCTCTTTTAACTATGGCTACACCTTC. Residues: CASSSGTGSFNYGYTF.

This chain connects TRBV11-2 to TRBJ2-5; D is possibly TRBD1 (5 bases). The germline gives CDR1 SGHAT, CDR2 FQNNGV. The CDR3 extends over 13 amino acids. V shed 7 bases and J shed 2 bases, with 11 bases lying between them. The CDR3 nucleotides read TGTGCCAGCACCGGACAAAGACAAGAGACCCAGTACTTC. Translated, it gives CASTGQRQETQYF.

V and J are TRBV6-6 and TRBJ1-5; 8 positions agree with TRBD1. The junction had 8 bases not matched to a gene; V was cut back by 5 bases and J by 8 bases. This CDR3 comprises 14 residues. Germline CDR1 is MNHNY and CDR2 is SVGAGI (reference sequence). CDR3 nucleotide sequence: TGTGCCAGCAGTCCCGGACAGGGTGGAGAGCCCCAGCATTTT. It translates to CASSPGQGGEPQHF.

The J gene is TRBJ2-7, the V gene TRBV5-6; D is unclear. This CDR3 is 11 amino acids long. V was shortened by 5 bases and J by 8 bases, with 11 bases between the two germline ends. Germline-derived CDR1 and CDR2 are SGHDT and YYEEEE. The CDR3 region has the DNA TGTGCCAGCAGGTCTGGGGTGAAGCAGTACTTC. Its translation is CASRSGVKQYF. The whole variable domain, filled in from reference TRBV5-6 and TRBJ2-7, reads DAGVTQSPTHLIKTRGQQVTLRCSPKSGHDTVSWYQQALGQGPQFIFQYYEEEERQRGNFPDRFSGHQFPNYSSELNVNALLLGDSALYLCASRSGVKQYFGPGTRLTVT.

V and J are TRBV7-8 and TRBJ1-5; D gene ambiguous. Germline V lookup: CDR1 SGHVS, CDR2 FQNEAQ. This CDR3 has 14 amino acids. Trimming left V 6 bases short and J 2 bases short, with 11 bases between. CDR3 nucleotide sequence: TGTGCCAGCAGTGCCCTCGGTGGCAATCAGCCCCAGCATTTT. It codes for CASSALGGNQPQHF.

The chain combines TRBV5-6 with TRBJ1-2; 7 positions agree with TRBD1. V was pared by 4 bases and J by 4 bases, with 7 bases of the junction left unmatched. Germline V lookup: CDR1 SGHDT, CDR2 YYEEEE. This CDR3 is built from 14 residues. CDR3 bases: TGTGCCAGCAGCGAGACAGGGTATCCCTATGGCTACACCTTC. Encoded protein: CASSETGYPYGYTF. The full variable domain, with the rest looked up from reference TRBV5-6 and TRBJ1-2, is DAGVTQSPTHLIKTRGQQVTLRCSPKSGHDTVSWYQQALGQGPQFIFQYYEEEERQRGNFPDRFSGHQFPNYSSELNVNALLLGDSALYLCASSETGYPYGYTFGSGTRLTVV.

CDR3 nucleotides: TGTGCCAGCAGTGCCGGACTAGCGGGAATATACGAGCAGTACTTC. Amino acid sequence: CASSAGLAGIYEQYF. The J gene is TRBJ2-7, the V gene TRBV7-9; TRBD2 agrees at 12 bases. This CDR3 contains 15 residues. The V segment lost 6 bases and the J segment 4 bases; nucleotides outside the gene matches: 7. Germline lookup yields CDR1 SEHNR and CDR2 FQNEAQ (reference sequence).

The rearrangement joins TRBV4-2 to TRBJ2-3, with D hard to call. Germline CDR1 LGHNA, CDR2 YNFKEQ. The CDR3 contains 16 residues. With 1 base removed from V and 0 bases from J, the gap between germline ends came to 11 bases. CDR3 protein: CASSQVFPPSTDTQYF. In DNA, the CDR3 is TGTGCCAGCAGCCAAGTGTTCCCCCCCAGCACAGATACGCAGTATTTT.

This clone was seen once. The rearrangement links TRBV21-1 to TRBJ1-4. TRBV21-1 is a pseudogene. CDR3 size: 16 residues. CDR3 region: CASSNWGRLFNEKLFF. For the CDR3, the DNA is TGTGCCAGCAGCAACTGGGGACGGTTGTTTAATGAAAAACTGTTTTTT.

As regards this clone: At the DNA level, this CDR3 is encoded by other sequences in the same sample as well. CDR3 DNA: TGTGCCAGCAGTCCCTACAGGACTAGCGGGAGGGTTAGAGGATATGAGCAGTTCTTC. The encoded protein is CASSPYRTSGRVRGYEQFF. This chain joins TRBV7-8 and TRBJ2-1; the match to TRBD2 covers 15 bases. Trimming took 6 bases from V and 8 from J; bases not matched to a gene: 17. Per germline, CDR1 SGHVS and CDR2 FQNEAQ. The CDR3 contains 19 residues.

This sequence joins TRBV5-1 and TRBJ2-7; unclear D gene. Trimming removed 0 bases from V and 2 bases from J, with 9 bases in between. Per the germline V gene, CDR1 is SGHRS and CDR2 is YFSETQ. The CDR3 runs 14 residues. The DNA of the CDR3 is TGCGCCAGCAGCTTGGTACTCAGTCCCTACGAGCAGTACTTC. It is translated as CASSLVLSPYEQYF. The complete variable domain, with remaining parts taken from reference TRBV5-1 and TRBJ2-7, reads KAGVTQTPRYLIKTRGQQVTLSCSPISGHRSVSWYQQTPGQGLQFLFEYFSETQRNKGNFPGRFSGRQFSNSRSEMNVSTLELGDSALYLCASSLVLSPYEQYFGPGTRLTVT.

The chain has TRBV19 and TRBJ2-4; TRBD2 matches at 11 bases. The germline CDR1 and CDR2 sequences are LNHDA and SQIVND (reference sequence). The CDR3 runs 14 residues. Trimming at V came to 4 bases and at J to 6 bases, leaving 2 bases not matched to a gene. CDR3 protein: CASSRGTSGNIQYF. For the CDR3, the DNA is TGTGCCAGTAGTAGGGGGACTAGCGGAAACATTCAGTACTTC.

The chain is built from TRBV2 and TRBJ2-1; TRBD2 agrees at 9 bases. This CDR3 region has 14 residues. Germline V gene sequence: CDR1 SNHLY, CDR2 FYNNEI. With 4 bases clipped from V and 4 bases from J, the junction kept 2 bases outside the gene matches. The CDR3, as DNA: TGTGCCAGCAGTGGACTAGCGGCTTACAATGAGCAGTTCTTC. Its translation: CASSGLAAYNEQFF.

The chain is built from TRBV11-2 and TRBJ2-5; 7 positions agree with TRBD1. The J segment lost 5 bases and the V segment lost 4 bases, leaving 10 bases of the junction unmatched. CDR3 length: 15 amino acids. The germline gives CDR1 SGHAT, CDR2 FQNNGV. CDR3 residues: CASSSRLTGMETQYF. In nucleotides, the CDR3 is TGTGCCAGCAGCTCGCGGCTGACAGGGATGGAGACCCAGTACTTC.

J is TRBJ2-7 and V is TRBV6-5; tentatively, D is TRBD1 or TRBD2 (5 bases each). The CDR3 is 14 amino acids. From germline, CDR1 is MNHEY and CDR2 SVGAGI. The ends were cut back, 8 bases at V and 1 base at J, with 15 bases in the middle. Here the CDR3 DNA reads TGTGCCAGCCGGGGTGGGGCGCCTTCCTACGAGCAGTACTTC. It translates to CASRGGAPSYEQYF.

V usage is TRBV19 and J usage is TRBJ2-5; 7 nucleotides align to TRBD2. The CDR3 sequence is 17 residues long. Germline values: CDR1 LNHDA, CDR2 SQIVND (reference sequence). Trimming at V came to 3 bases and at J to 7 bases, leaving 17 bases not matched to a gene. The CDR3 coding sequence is TGTGCCAGTAGTATTGTTCGGAGCGGCAATCGCGGGGGGACCCAGTACTTC. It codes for CASSIVRSGNRGGTQYF.

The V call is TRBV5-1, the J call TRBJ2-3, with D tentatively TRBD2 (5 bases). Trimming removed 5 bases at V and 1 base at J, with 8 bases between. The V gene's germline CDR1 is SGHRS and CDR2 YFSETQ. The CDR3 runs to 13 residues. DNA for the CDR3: TGCGCCAGCAGGTCCGGGGGCACAGATACGCAGTATTTT. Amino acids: CASRSGGTDTQYF.